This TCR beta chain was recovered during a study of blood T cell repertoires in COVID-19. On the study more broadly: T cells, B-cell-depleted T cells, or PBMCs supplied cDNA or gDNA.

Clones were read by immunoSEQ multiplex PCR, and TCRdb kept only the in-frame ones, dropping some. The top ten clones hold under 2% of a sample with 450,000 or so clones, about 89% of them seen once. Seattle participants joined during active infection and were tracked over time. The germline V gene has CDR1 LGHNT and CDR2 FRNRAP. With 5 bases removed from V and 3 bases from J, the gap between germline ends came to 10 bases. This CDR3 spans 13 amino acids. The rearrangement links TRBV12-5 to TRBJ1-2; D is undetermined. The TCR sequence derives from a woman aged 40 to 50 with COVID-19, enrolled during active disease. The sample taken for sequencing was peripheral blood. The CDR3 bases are TGTGCTAGTGGTGTCGACTTGGACTATGGCTACACCTTC. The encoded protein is CASGVDLDYGYTF.